This note documents a single T cell receptor (beta chain) sequence. This record belongs to a study of blood T cell repertoires in COVID-19. Study summary: COVID-19 samples collected from the United States, Italy and Spain covered acute and convalescent phases.

In terms of age and location, participants ranged from roughly 18 to 90 years and lived in about two dozen US areas. TCRdb's copy holds only in-frame clones and misses some; the assay was immunoSEQ multiplex PCR. The data contain 250,000 or so clones, approximately 90% of them singletons. Germline V gene data show CDR1 as SGHDT and CDR2 as YYEEEE. There are 12 residues in the CDR3. Trimming took 1 base from V and 3 from J, leaving 5 bases between them. The sequencing sample was made of PBMCs or T cells enriched from blood (not recorded which). The chain employs TRBV5-6 and TRBJ2-7; no clear D. The TCR sequence derives from a man aged 40-55 years who had recovered from COVID-19. The CDR3 loop is CASSLTDYEQYF. In DNA form, the CDR3 reads TGTGCCAGCAGCTTGACAGACTACGAGCAGTACTTC. Looking up the rest from reference TRBV5-6 and TRBJ2-7 gives the full variable domain: DAGVTQSPTHLIKTRGQQVTLRCSPKSGHDTVSWYQQALGQGPQFIFQYYEEEERQRGNFPDRFSGHQFPNYSSELNVNALLLGDSALYLCASSLTDYEQYFGPGTRLTVT.